One sample yielded the 22 T cell receptor beta chains listed below, sequenced in a study of blood T cells in healthy people across ages. For the second PCR, which ran for 7 to 11 cycles, a sample-barcoded 5' primer and a J-beta primer mix were used. One entry per CDR3 protein results from TCRdb running MiXCR on the 5' RACE reads. The sample holds approximately 1.5 million distinct CDR3 sequences; approximately 42% are singletons and the top ten take roughly 3.7%. Sequences were obtained from blood. The source is a woman between 18 and 29 years old in good health.

This clonotype was detected a few times. The rearrangement joins TRBV7-2 to TRBJ2-7, with D possibly being TRBD1 (6 bases). The CDR3 is 13 amino acids. The ends were cut back, 4 bases at V and 6 bases at J, with 13 bases in the middle. Per the germline V gene, CDR1 is SGHTA and CDR2 is FQGNSA. The CDR3 DNA is TGTGCCAGCAGCTCCCTCAGGGGTTTCGAGCAGTACTTC. This encodes CASSSLRGFEQYF. Full variable domain (missing parts from reference TRBV7-2 and TRBJ2-7): GAGVSQSPSNKVTEKGKDVELRCDPISGHTALYWYRQSLGQGLEFLIYFQGNSAPDKSGLPSDRFSAERTGGSVSTLTIQRTQQEDSAVYLCASSSLRGFEQYFGPGTRLTVT.

This clonotype was seen many times. The genes are TRBV12-3 or TRBV12-4 and TRBJ1-1; 7 bases fit TRBD1. Trimming took 5 bases from V and 0 from J; bases not matched to a gene: 3. The CDR3 is made up of 14 amino acids. CDR3: CASSPGTVNTEAFF. In nucleotides, the CDR3 is TGTGCCAGCAGTCCCGGGACAGTGAACACTGAAGCTTTCTTT.

This clonotype was observed a handful of times. V gene TRBV28 combines with J gene TRBJ1-2; D remains ambiguous. Germline CDR1 MDHEN, CDR2 SYDVKM. The V end lost 2 bases, the J end lost 4 bases, and 8 bases lay between the germline ends. The CDR3 spans 13 residues. CDR3 residues: CASSLGFPYGYTF. The CDR3 bases are TGTGCCAGCAGTTTAGGGTTTCCCTATGGCTACACCTTC.

This sequence joins TRBV9 and TRBJ2-1; 10 positions agree with TRBD2. The CDR3 covers 17 residues. CDR1 and CDR2 (germline): SGDLS, YYNGEE. V lost 1 base, J lost 0 bases, and 4 bases stayed unmatched. The CDR3 DNA follows: TGTGCCAGCAGCGTAACAGCGGGGGGGAGCTCCTACAATGAGCAGTTCTTC. Protein sequence: CASSVTAGGSSYNEQFF.

There are a few counts of this clonotype. The genes are TRBV28 and TRBJ2-1; 7 nucleotides agree with TRBD1. Germline V lookup: CDR1 MDHEN, CDR2 SYDVKM. This CDR3 spans 11 amino acids. V trimming: 7 bases; J trimming: 12 bases; junction bases outside the gene matches: 6. CDR3 in DNA: TGTGCCAGCACCATTCCAGGGGGGCAGTTCTTC. Its translation: CASTIPGGQFF.

J is TRBJ2-1 and V is TRBV6-5, with 14 bases aligning to TRBD2. The CDR3 runs to 19 residues. The germline V gene encodes CDR1 MNHEY and CDR2 SVGAGI. The J segment lost 4 bases and the V segment lost 1 base, leaving 9 bases of the junction unmatched. CDR3 residues: CASSYFPPGTSGRYNEQFF. Written as DNA, the CDR3 is TGTGCCAGCAGTTACTTTCCCCCGGGGACTAGCGGGAGATACAATGAGCAGTTCTTC.

The chain combines TRBV4-3 with TRBJ2-2; 10 bases are shared with TRBD1. Germline V gene data show CDR1 as LGHNA and CDR2 as YSLEER. The CDR3 runs 19 residues. With V trimmed by 4 bases and J by 5 bases, 16 bases remained unmatched. The CDR3 DNA sequence: TGCGCCAGCAGCCCAGACAAGTTAGAGAGGGACAGGGGAACCGGGGAGCTGTTTTTT. Its translation: CASSPDKLERDRGTGELFF.

The chain carries TRBV4-1 and TRBJ2-1, with D perhaps matching TRBD1 or TRBD2 (5 bases each). Between the trimmed V and J ends, which lost 5 bases and 6 bases, there was a span of 14 bases. The CDR3 has 14 amino acids. The germline V gene encodes CDR1 MGHRA and CDR2 YSYEKL. In nucleotides, the CDR3 is TGCGCCAGCAGCGGTGAGGGACCCCGCAATGAGCAGTTCTTC. Residues: CASSGEGPRNEQFF.

This clonotype occurred a few times. This chain connects TRBV29-1 to TRBJ2-7; TRBD1 might be the D (5 bases). Germline V gene sequence: CDR1 SQVTM, CDR2 ANQGSEA. This CDR3 spans 12 amino acids. Trimming cost V 1 base and J 6 bases, with 10 bases left between them. In DNA, the CDR3 is TGCAGCGTTGAAGGGACATCATCCGAGCAGTACTTC. Its translation: CSVEGTSSEQYF.

This clonotype was detected only a few times. V usage is TRBV7-2 and J usage is TRBJ1-4; D gene ambiguous. This CDR3 is built from 12 residues. Germline V lookup: CDR1 SGHTA, CDR2 FQGNSA. V lost 1 base, J lost 10 bases, and 7 bases lay in between. CDR3 bases: TGTGCCAGCAGCTTAGAGTATCGAAAACTGTTTTTT. Its translation: CASSLEYRKLFF.

This rearrangement joins TRBV20-1 to TRBJ2-7; D gene unclear. V dropped 0 bases and J dropped 1 base, with 7 bases sitting between them. CDR1 DFQATT and CDR2 SNEGSKA come from the germline V gene (reference sequence). The CDR3 runs to 13 residues. CDR3 sequence (DNA): TGCAGTGCTAGAGAGCCCAAGTCCTACGAGCAGTACTTC. Amino acid sequence: CSAREPKSYEQYF.

The count of this clonotype is one. CDR3 protein: CASSGHRDGDSYEQYF. The CDR3 DNA follows: TGTGCCAGCAGTGGGCACCGGGACGGAGACTCCTACGAGCAGTACTTC. The V and J genes are TRBV12-3 or TRBV12-4 and TRBJ2-7; D may correspond to TRBD1 or TRBD2 (5 bases each). V was shortened by 5 bases and J by 0 bases, with 17 bases between the two germline ends. The CDR3 loop spans 16 amino acids.

The chain is built from TRBV4-2 and TRBJ1-2; 8 positions agree with TRBD1. Germline CDR1 is LGHNA and CDR2 is YNFKEQ. This CDR3 region has 15 residues. V shed 3 bases and J 3 bases; nucleotides not matched to a gene: 6. CDR3 DNA: TGTGCCAGCAGCCAGGAATTGACAGGGGACTATGGCTACACCTTC. Translation gives CASSQELTGDYGYTF.

Only a few counts were recorded for this clonotype. The chain uses TRBV6-5 and TRBJ2-4; 9 bases are a match to TRBD1. Near its end, the DNA agrees better with TRBJ2-7, so the J call may be wrong. This CDR3 is 14 amino acids long. Germline lookup yields CDR1 MNHEY and CDR2 SVGAGI. CDR3 DNA sequence: TGTGCCAGCAGTTATGGTGACAGGGGGAGCGAGCAGTACTTC. Its protein is CASSYGDRGSEQYF.

A word on this clonotype: A read error may explain this, as a much larger clone is one base away. The CDR3 does not close with the conserved phenylalanine or tryptophan, likely indicating a read error. The genes are TRBV4-1 and TRBJ2-1; no clear D gene. Germline V gene data show CDR1 as MGHRA and CDR2 as YSYEKL. This CDR3 is built from 13 residues. The V end lost 2 bases, the J end lost 4 bases, and 6 bases lay between the germline ends. For the CDR3, the DNA is TGCGCCAGCAGCCAACTTTTATACAATGAGCAGTTCTTG. This gives the protein CASSQLLYNEQFL.

This clonotype was detected only a few times. The chain employs TRBV11-2 and TRBJ2-1; TRBD2 matches at 11 bases. The CDR3 is 17 residues long. The V and J ends lost 4 bases and 0 bases, in that order; junction bases with no gene match: 5. The V gene's germline CDR1 is SGHAT and CDR2 FQNNGV. The CDR3 here is CASSSMGTSGSYNEQFF. In DNA form, the CDR3 reads TGTGCCAGCAGCTCAATGGGGACTAGCGGCTCCTACAATGAGCAGTTCTTC.

This clonotype was observed a handful of times. The rearrangement joins TRBV20-1 to TRBJ2-1; D not certain. V gave up 3 bases and J gave up 0 bases, with 9 bases separating them. CDR3 length equals 14 residues. CDR1 is DFQATT and CDR2 is SNEGSKA in the germline V gene (reference sequence). The CDR3 coding sequence is TGCAGTGCTAGTGCTCCCGGCTCCTACAATGAGCAGTTCTTC. Translated: CSASAPGSYNEQFF.

The chain couples TRBV27 to TRBJ2-1; no definite D call. Trimming shortened V by 6 bases and J by 3 bases, and 9 bases separated the two germline ends. The CDR3 consists of 13 residues. Germline V gene lookup returns CDR1 MNHEY and CDR2 SMNVEV (reference sequence). The CDR3 reads CASRLTFYNEQFF. The CDR3 bases are TGTGCCAGCAGACTTACTTTCTACAATGAGCAGTTCTTC.

For the CDR3, the DNA is TGCAGTGCAAAGGACTCGTACAATGAGCAGTTCTTC. Translation: CSAKDSYNEQFF. The V and J genes are TRBV20-1 and TRBJ2-1; D possibly corresponds to TRBD2 (5 bases). Germline CDR1 is DFQATT and CDR2 is SNEGSKA (reference sequence). This CDR3 is 12 amino acids long. V lost 6 bases, J lost 4 bases, and 10 bases lay in between.

In its sample, this clonotype was seen many times. V usage is TRBV27 and J usage is TRBJ1-2, with D uncertain. CDR3 length equals 13 residues. CDR1 is MNHEY and CDR2 is SMNVEV in the germline V gene (reference sequence). The V and J ends lost 6 bases and 3 bases respectively, with 11 bases between them. CDR3 region: CASSQPGYYGYTF. The CDR3 nucleotides read TGTGCCAGCAGCCAACCAGGATACTATGGCTACACCTTC.

In this sample, this clonotype turned up a few times. V is TRBV4-2 and J is TRBJ2-1, with 8 bases identical to TRBD1. The CDR3 contains 13 residues. V was pared by 4 bases and J by 8 bases, with 4 bases of the junction left unmatched. CDR1 LGHNA and CDR2 YNFKEQ come from the germline V gene. The CDR3 DNA follows: TGTGCCAGCAGCCCAGGGGGCAGGGATGAGCAGTTCTTC. Its translation is CASSPGGRDEQFF.

This clonotype was observed many times. The germline gene is not matched at one end of the junction; a read error may be the cause. The gene calls are TRBV5-1 and TRBJ2-1; D may be TRBD2 (5 bases). Germline-derived CDR1 and CDR2 are SGHRS and YFSETQ. This CDR3 is 15 amino acids long. The chain's CDR3 is CASSLTSSSYNEQFF. CDR3 bases: TGTGCCAGCAGCTTAACTAGTAGCTCCTACAATGAGCAGTTCTTC.